One and the same sample provided the 23 T cell receptor beta chains below, sequenced in a study of long-term antiretroviral therapy in people with HIV. Researchers report immunoSEQ v3.0 was run at survey level. The table came from immunoSEQ multiplex PCR; TCRdb's copy has only in-frame clones and leaves some out. The sample lists about 8,600 clones, roughly four fifths occurring once. The material sequenced was unsorted PBMCs, taken 0.6 years before starting antiretroviral therapy. The receptors were gathered from a man aged 35 to 55 with HIV.

The chain recombines TRBV2 with TRBJ2-3; D is possibly TRBD2 (5 bases). V was pared by 8 bases and J by 4 bases, with 16 bases between. This CDR3 region has 14 residues. Per germline, CDR1 SNHLY and CDR2 FYNNEI. Here the CDR3 DNA reads TGTGCCAGCGCGGGCCCAGGCGGACCAGATACGCAGTATTTT. It specifies CASAGPGGPDTQYF.

This chain joins TRBV5-4 and TRBJ2-7; 7 nucleotides agree with TRBD1. The CDR3 is 15 residues long. The trim removed 5 bases at V and 6 bases at J, leaving 14 bases unmatched. Germline assignment: CDR1 SGHNT and CDR2 YYREEE (reference sequence). In DNA form, the CDR3 reads TGTGCCAGCAGGACAGAACGGGACAGTCCTACCGAGCAGTACTTC. Its protein is CASRTERDSPTEQYF.

The table lists this clone with a few counts. The V gene is TRBV19, the J gene TRBJ2-2, with 7 positions matching TRBD2. Germline V gives CDR1 LNHDA, CDR2 SQIVND (reference sequence). The CDR3 length is 15 residues. V dropped 3 bases and J dropped 4; count of bases not matched to a gene: 5. The CDR3 sequence is CASSIEGGGTGELFF. Here the CDR3 DNA reads TGTGCCAGTAGTATTGAGGGCGGGGGCACCGGGGAGCTGTTTTTT.

The chain links TRBV6-1 to TRBJ1-1; D is perhaps TRBD1 (6 bases). Trimming removed 3 bases at V and 1 base at J, with 12 bases between. The germline CDR1 and CDR2 sequences are MNHNS and SASEGT. This CDR3 comprises 15 residues. The CDR3 loop is CASSDKGGKNTEAFF. The CDR3 DNA reads as TGTGCCAGCAGTGATAAAGGGGGGAAGAACACTGAAGCTTTCTTT.

The chain recombines TRBV12-5 with TRBJ2-7, with 7 bases fitting TRBD1. The junction had 14 bases not matched to a gene; V was cut back by 4 bases and J by 8 bases. The CDR3 contains 15 residues. The germline CDR1 and CDR2 sequences are LGHNT and FRNRAP. CDR3 amino acids: CASGSTSGQLLKQYF. DNA for the CDR3: TGTGCTAGTGGTTCCACCTCGGGACAGCTCTTGAAGCAGTACTTC.

This clone has only one observation. This chain connects TRBV30 to TRBJ2-6, with 7 nucleotides matching TRBD2. Germline CDR1 is GTSNPN and CDR2 is SVGIG (reference sequence). This CDR3 has 17 residues. Trimming took 5 bases from V and 0 from J; bases not matched to a gene: 10. The DNA for the CDR3 is TGTGCCTGGTCCGGGGGGTACCTTTCCTCTGGGGCCAACGTCCTGACTTTC. Translation gives CAWSGGYLSSGANVLTF.

The genes are TRBV30 and TRBJ2-3; D unresolved. With 5 bases removed from V and 4 bases from J, the gap between germline ends came to 7 bases. Looked up from germline, CDR1 is GTSNPN and CDR2 is SVGIG (reference sequence). CDR3 length: 11 residues. DNA of the CDR3: TGTGCCTGGGCTATCTCAGATACGCAGTATTTT. Translated, it gives CAWAISDTQYF. Drawing the rest from reference TRBV30 and TRBJ2-3, the complete variable domain is SQTIHQWPATLVQPVGSPLSLECTVEGTSNPNLYWYRQAAGRGLQLLFYSVGIGQISSEVPQNLSASRPQDRQFILSSKKLLLSDSGFYLCAWAISDTQYFGPGTRLTVL.

The rearrangement joins TRBV29-1 to TRBJ1-6, with 7 bases matching TRBD1. The ends lost 6 bases at V and 5 bases at J; junction bases unmatched: 4. The CDR3 contains 13 residues. CDR1 and CDR2 from the germline V gene are SQVTM and ANQGSEA. The CDR3 loop reads CSVGDSNNSPLHF. CDR3 in DNA: TGCAGCGTCGGGGACAGCAATAATTCACCCCTCCACTTT.

The J gene is TRBJ2-1, the V gene TRBV27; weak D call: TRBD2 (6 bases). The CDR3 contains 15 residues. Germline lookup yields CDR1 MNHEY and CDR2 SMNVEV (reference sequence). V lost 6 bases and J lost 0, with 12 bases in between. The CDR3 coding sequence is TGTGCCAGCAGCTCTAGCGAGAGCTCCTACAATGAGCAGTTCTTC. Encoded protein: CASSSSESSYNEQFF.

There are a few counts of this clone. DNA for the CDR3: TGCGCCAGCAGCCAAGGGAATCAGCCCCAGCATTTT. Its translation: CASSQGNQPQHF. J is TRBJ1-5 and V is TRBV4-1; no clear D. The CDR3 consists of 12 residues. CDR1 is MGHRA, CDR2 YSYEKL, per germline. V was shortened by 1 base and J by 4 bases, with 2 bases between the two germline ends.

The rearrangement uses TRBV5-1 and TRBJ2-7, with 14 bases lining up with TRBD2. This CDR3 contains 15 residues. Germline V gene sequence: CDR1 SGHRS, CDR2 YFSETQ. V lost 4 bases and J lost 7; bases outside the gene matches: 7. CDR3 protein: CASSVGLAGAGEQYF. CDR3 nucleotides: TGCGCCAGCAGCGTGGGACTAGCGGGGGCGGGGGAGCAGTACTTC.

This clone has just a few counts. The chain combines TRBV27 with TRBJ1-6; D not resolved. Germline V CDR1 and CDR2: MNHEY, SMNVEV (reference sequence). Between the trimmed V and J ends, which lost 1 base and 1 base, there was a span of 17 bases. CDR3 length equals 19 residues. The CDR3 bases are TGTGCCAGCAGTTTATACGGGCAGGCTCCGGGGTCCTATAATTCACCCCTCCACTTT. Its translation is CASSLYGQAPGSYNSPLHF.

This chain links TRBV13 with TRBJ1-1; 10 nucleotides agree with TRBD1. Germline V gene sequence: CDR1 PRHDT, CDR2 FYEKMQ (reference sequence). V shed 5 bases, J shed 4 bases, and the junction held 13 bases outside the gene matches. The CDR3 totals 17 residues. In nucleotides, the CDR3 is TGTGCCAGCAGCATTCGACAGGGGGCTTTCGTGGGCACTGAAGCTTTCTTT. The encoded protein is CASSIRQGAFVGTEAFF.

The genes are TRBV4-1 and TRBJ1-1, with D unclear. Germline-derived CDR1 and CDR2 are MGHRA and YSYEKL. The CDR3 consists of 13 residues. The germline V and J ends were trimmed by 0 bases and 11 bases, with 13 bases remaining between them. CDR3 bases: TGCGCCAGCAGCCAAGATCCGCGGGTGAGGGCTTTCTTT. Translated: CASSQDPRVRAFF.

The chain employs TRBV6-6 and TRBJ2-1; TRBD1 agrees at 8 bases. This CDR3 region has 14 residues. Germline trimming cut 6 bases from V and 4 bases from J; bases unmatched to any gene: 5. The germline CDR1 and CDR2 sequences are MNHNY and SVGAGI (reference sequence). CDR3 residues: CASRSTGAYNEQFF. CDR3 bases: TGTGCCAGCAGATCGACAGGGGCTTACAATGAGCAGTTCTTC.

Only one count was recorded for this clone. This chain joins TRBV10-2 and TRBJ1-5; 9 nucleotides match TRBD1. V trimming: 5 bases; J trimming: 5 bases; junction bases outside the gene matches: 7. Germline CDR1 WSHSY, CDR2 SAAADI. This CDR3 region has 15 residues. CDR3: CASSLGTGLDQPQHF. The CDR3 coding sequence is TGCGCCAGCAGTCTCGGGACAGGGTTGGATCAGCCCCAGCATTTT.

The gene calls are TRBV25-1 and TRBJ2-2, with 9 bases identical to TRBD1. In germline, CDR1 is MGHDK, CDR2 SYGVNS. The CDR3 contains 16 residues. The junction had 7 bases not matched to a gene; V was cut back by 4 bases and J by 4 bases. CDR3 sequence (DNA): TGTGCCAGCAGTGTTCTACAGGGGGCAGGCACCGGGGAGCTGTTTTTT. Amino acids: CASSVLQGAGTGELFF.

The chain employs TRBV6-5 and TRBJ2-2; the D is unclear. In germline, CDR1 is MNHEY, CDR2 SVGAGI. CDR3 length: 14 amino acids. V was trimmed by 6 bases and J by 1 base, leaving 9 bases between them. The DNA of the CDR3 is TGTGCCAGCAGAACAGAAGTGAACACCGGGGAGCTGTTTTTT. Its translation: CASRTEVNTGELFF.

The V gene is TRBV29-1, the J gene TRBJ1-2; the D is unclear. V lost 6 bases and J lost 1, with 9 bases in between. The CDR3 is 12 residues long. CDR1 and CDR2 from the germline V gene are SQVTM and ANQGSEA. The CDR3 sequence is CSVLMVNYGYTF. CDR3 bases: TGCAGCGTCCTCATGGTTAACTATGGCTACACCTTC.

The V gene is TRBV2, the J gene TRBJ1-5; D is undetermined. Trimming took 1 base from V and 3 from J, leaving 10 bases between them. The CDR3 spans 15 residues. The V gene's germline CDR1 is SNHLY and CDR2 FYNNEI. CDR3 DNA sequence: TGTGCCAGCAGTGAAGGTCCCAGAGTCAATCAGCCCCAGCATTTT. Translated: CASSEGPRVNQPQHF.

This clone was recorded a few times. V and J are TRBV6-5 and TRBJ1-2; D not resolved. Per the germline V gene, CDR1 is MNHEY and CDR2 is SVGAGI. Deletions cut 4 bases from V and 7 bases from J, with 13 bases between. The length of the CDR3 is 13 residues. In DNA, the CDR3 is TGTGCCAGCAGTTGGGAGGTCGGGTTTGGCTACACCTTC. Translating gives CASSWEVGFGYTF.

The J gene is TRBJ2-2, the V gene TRBV29-1; 9 bases are shared with TRBD2. Germline V gene lookup returns CDR1 SQVTM and CDR2 ANQGSEA. Trimming cost V 6 bases and J 1 base; bases outside gene matches: 9. The CDR3 is made up of 16 amino acids. The CDR3 here is CSVSGSGGLNTGELFF. The CDR3 bases are TGCAGCGTCTCGGGTAGCGGGGGCCTGAACACCGGGGAGCTGTTTTTT.

This clone showed up just a few times. This chain connects TRBV5-4 to TRBJ2-3, with a tentative D call TRBD2 (6 bases). V was trimmed by 2 bases and J by 2 bases, leaving 15 bases between them. The CDR3 totals 16 residues. Germline V CDR1 and CDR2: SGHNT, YYREEE (reference sequence). The CDR3 coding sequence is TGTGCCAGCAGCTTAGGTCTCGGCGGGAACACAGATACGCAGTATTTT. Its protein is CASSLGLGGNTDTQYF.